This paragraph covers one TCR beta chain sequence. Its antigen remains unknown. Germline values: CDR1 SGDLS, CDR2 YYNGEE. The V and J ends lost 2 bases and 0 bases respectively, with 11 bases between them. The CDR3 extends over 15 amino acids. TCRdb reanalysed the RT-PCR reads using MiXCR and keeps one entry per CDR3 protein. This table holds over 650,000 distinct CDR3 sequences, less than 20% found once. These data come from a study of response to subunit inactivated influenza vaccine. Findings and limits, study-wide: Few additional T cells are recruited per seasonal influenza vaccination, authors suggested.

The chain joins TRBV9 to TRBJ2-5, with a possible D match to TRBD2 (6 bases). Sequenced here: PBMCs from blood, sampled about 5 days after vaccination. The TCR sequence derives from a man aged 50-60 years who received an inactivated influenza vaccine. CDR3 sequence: CASSVLAEYQETQYF. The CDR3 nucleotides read TGTGCCAGCAGCGTGTTAGCGGAGTACCAAGAGACCCAGTACTTC. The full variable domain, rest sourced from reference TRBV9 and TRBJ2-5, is DSGVTQTPKHLITATGQRVTLRCSPRSGDLSVYWYQQSLDQGLQFLIQYYNGEERAKGNILERFSAQQFPDLHSELNLSSLELGDSALYFCASSVLAEYQETQYFGPGTRLLVL.